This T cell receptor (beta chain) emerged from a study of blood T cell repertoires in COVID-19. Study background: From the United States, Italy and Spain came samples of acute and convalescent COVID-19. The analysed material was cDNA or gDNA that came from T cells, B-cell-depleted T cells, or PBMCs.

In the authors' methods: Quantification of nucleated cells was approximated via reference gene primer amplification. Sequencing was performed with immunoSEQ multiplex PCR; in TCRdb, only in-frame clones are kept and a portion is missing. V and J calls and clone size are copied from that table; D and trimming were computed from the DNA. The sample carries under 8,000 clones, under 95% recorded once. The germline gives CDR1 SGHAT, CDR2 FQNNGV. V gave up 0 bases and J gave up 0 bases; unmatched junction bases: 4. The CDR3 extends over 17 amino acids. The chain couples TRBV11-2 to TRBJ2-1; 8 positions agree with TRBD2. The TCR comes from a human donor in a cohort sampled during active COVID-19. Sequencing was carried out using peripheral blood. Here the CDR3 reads CASSLEPSGSSYNEQFF. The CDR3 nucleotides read TGTGCCAGCAGCTTAGAACCCAGCGGGAGCTCCTACAATGAGCAGTTCTTC.